These T cell receptor beta chains were read from a single sample in a study of T-cell memory formation after mild COVID-19. TCRdb reanalysed the 5' RACE reads using MiXCR and keeps one entry per CDR3 protein. Counted here are 250,000 to 350,000 distinct CDR3 sequences, roughly 21% occurring once; the ten biggest clones make up under 25%. The source material was PBMCs or a T cell subset sorted from them (not recorded which). The receptors stem from a man aged 18 to 29 who had mild COVID-19 (a few samples of this study predate the infection). Cell type and time point are not known. The CDR3 runs from the conserved cysteine through the conserved F or W. Each record gives: V gene, clone size, J gene, D gene, CDR3 DNA, CDR3 protein. A D gene is named only where the DNA matches it firmly. Some rows have no size entry. The others give once, few or many, or a class for an expanded clone.

v_gene: TRBV7-9; abundance: NA; j_gene: TRBJ1-1; d_gene: NA; CDR3nt: TGTGCCAGCAGCTTAACTGCCAGGGAACACACTGAAGCTTTCTTT; CDR3aa: CASSLTAREHTEAFF
v_gene: TRBV7-2; abundance: few; j_gene: TRBJ1-2; d_gene: TRBD1; CDR3nt: TGTGCCAGCAGCTCGGGCTGGGGACAGGGAGACTATGGCTACACCTTC; CDR3aa: CASSSGWGQGDYGYTF
v_gene: TRBV24-1; abundance: NA; j_gene: TRBJ1-5; d_gene: NA; CDR3nt: TGTGCCACCAGTGGGACGAACTCAGGGCAGCCCCAGCATTTT; CDR3aa: CATSGTNSGQPQHF
v_gene: TRBV9; abundance: many; j_gene: TRBJ1-3; d_gene: NA; CDR3nt: TGTGCCAGCAGCGTCTTCGGGCTCGGAAACACCATATATTTT; CDR3aa: CASSVFGLGNTIYF
v_gene: TRBV20-1; abundance: NA; j_gene: TRBJ1-1; d_gene: NA; CDR3nt: TGCAGTGCTAGAGATCTTAGGGCTTTCTTT; CDR3aa: CSARDLRAFF
v_gene: TRBV7-9; abundance: NA; j_gene: TRBJ1-3; d_gene: NA; CDR3nt: TGTGCCAGCAGCCCGAAGACAGAAAGCTCTGGAAACACCATATATTTT; CDR3aa: CASSPKTESSGNTIYF
v_gene: TRBV6-2/TRBV6-3; abundance: few; j_gene: TRBJ2-4; d_gene: NA; CDR3nt: TGTGCCAGCAGCCGTCCCACGGCCCAAGGAAACATTCAGTACTTC; CDR3aa: CASSRPTAQGNIQYF
v_gene: TRBV20-1; abundance: NA; j_gene: TRBJ1-2; d_gene: NA; CDR3nt: TGCAGTGCTAGTAAGCCGGGTCTCTATGGCTACACCTTC; CDR3aa: CSASKPGLYGYTF
v_gene: TRBV27; abundance: few; j_gene: TRBJ2-3; d_gene: NA; CDR3nt: TGTGCCAGCAAAACGGAGGGAGATACGCAGTATTTT; CDR3aa: CASKTEGDTQYF
v_gene: TRBV7-9; abundance: NA; j_gene: TRBJ1-2; d_gene: NA; CDR3nt: TGTGCCAGCAGGAACTCAGGAAGATATGGCTACACCTTC; CDR3aa: CASRNSGRYGYTF
v_gene: TRBV5-1; abundance: few; j_gene: TRBJ2-3; d_gene: NA; CDR3nt: TGCGCCAGCAGCTTGATGGGAACGGGGACAGATACGCAGTATTTT; CDR3aa: CASSLMGTGTDTQYF
v_gene: TRBV7-2; abundance: NA; j_gene: TRBJ2-6; d_gene: NA; CDR3nt: TGTGCCAGCAGCTCGCGGCAAAGTGAAAGGGCCAACGTCCTGACTTTC; CDR3aa: CASSSRQSERANVLTF
v_gene: TRBV2; abundance: NA; j_gene: TRBJ1-5; d_gene: TRBD1; CDR3nt: TGTGCCAGCAGTGATGAGGGGGCTGGCAATCAGCCCCAGCATTTT; CDR3aa: CASSDEGAGNQPQHF
v_gene: TRBV7-9; abundance: NA; j_gene: TRBJ1-3; d_gene: TRBD1; CDR3nt: TGTGCCAGCAGCTCCAATCCCGACAGGGCTGGAAACACCATATATTTT; CDR3aa: CASSSNPDRAGNTIYF
v_gene: TRBV2; abundance: NA; j_gene: TRBJ1-4; d_gene: TRBD1; CDR3nt: TGTGCCAGCAGTGAACAAGAGGGGGCTGAAAAACTGTTTTTT; CDR3aa: CASSEQEGAEKLFF
v_gene: TRBV7-2; abundance: few; j_gene: TRBJ1-1; d_gene: NA; CDR3nt: TGTGCCAGCAGCACGAATTACAGGTTTACCACTGAAGCTTTCTTT; CDR3aa: CASSTNYRFTTEAFF
v_gene: TRBV9; abundance: many; j_gene: TRBJ1-2; d_gene: NA; CDR3nt: TGTGCCAGCAGCGCTTCCGGGACCTCCGATAGCTACACCTTC; CDR3aa: CASSASGTSDSYTF
v_gene: TRBV28; abundance: NA; j_gene: TRBJ2-3; d_gene: TRBD2; CDR3nt: TGTGCCAGCAGGCCTCCGACTGGGGGCGGGAGGGCTACGCAGTATTTT; CDR3aa: CASRPPTGGGRATQYF
v_gene: TRBV6-2/TRBV6-3; abundance: NA; j_gene: TRBJ2-2; d_gene: TRBD2; CDR3nt: TGTGCCAGCAAGATACTAGCGGGGGGACTCACCGGGGAGCTGTTTTTT; CDR3aa: CASKILAGGLTGELFF
v_gene: TRBV7-2; abundance: NA; j_gene: TRBJ2-7; d_gene: NA; CDR3nt: TGTGCCAGCAGCTTAGGACGCTCAGGGCCTTTCCACGAGCAGTACTTC; CDR3aa: CASSLGRSGPFHEQYF
v_gene: TRBV20-1; abundance: few; j_gene: TRBJ1-5; d_gene: NA; CDR3nt: TGCAGCGCCATCAGGGCACTAAATCAGCCCCAGCATTTT; CDR3aa: CSAIRALNQPQHF
v_gene: TRBV6-5; abundance: NA; j_gene: TRBJ2-5; d_gene: NA; CDR3nt: TGTGCCAGCAGTTACGAAAGGGTGACCCCCGGGAAGACCCAGTACTTC; CDR3aa: CASSYERVTPGKTQYF
v_gene: TRBV6-2/TRBV6-3; abundance: once; j_gene: TRBJ2-6; d_gene: NA; CDR3nt: TGTGCCAGCAGTTACCTAACCTCTGGGGCCAACGTCCTGACTTTC; CDR3aa: CASSYLTSGANVLTF
v_gene: TRBV4-2; abundance: many; j_gene: TRBJ1-2; d_gene: TRBD1; CDR3nt: TGTGCCAGCAGCACCCTGACAGGGGCCAGGGGCAACTATGGCTACACCTTC; CDR3aa: CASSTLTGARGNYGYTF
v_gene: TRBV5-6; abundance: few; j_gene: TRBJ1-3; d_gene: NA; CDR3nt: TGTGCCAGCAGCTTGGGAAACGTCCATCCTGGAAACACCATATATTTT; CDR3aa: CASSLGNVHPGNTIYF
v_gene: TRBV7-2; abundance: NA; j_gene: TRBJ1-2; d_gene: NA; CDR3nt: TGTGCCAGCAGACCAATCCCCTATGGCTACACCTTC; CDR3aa: CASRPIPYGYTF
v_gene: TRBV4-3; abundance: NA; j_gene: TRBJ2-3; d_gene: NA; CDR3nt: TGCGCCAGCAGCCAAGATTTTCTAGGGTCAGATACGCAGTATTTT; CDR3aa: CASSQDFLGSDTQYF
v_gene: TRBV12-3/TRBV12-4; abundance: NA; j_gene: TRBJ2-3; d_gene: TRBD2; CDR3nt: TGTGCCAGCAAAGGGCGGGGGTTCACAGATACGCAGTATTTT; CDR3aa: CASKGRGFTDTQYF
v_gene: TRBV6-2/TRBV6-3; abundance: few; j_gene: TRBJ2-7; d_gene: NA; CDR3nt: TGTGCCAGCAGTCCCCAGGCCTACGAGCAGTACTTC; CDR3aa: CASSPQAYEQYF
v_gene: TRBV20-1; abundance: few; j_gene: TRBJ2-3; d_gene: TRBD1; CDR3nt: TGCAGTGCTAGAGATATCGGACAGGGTTGGGGGCAGGGCACAGATACGCAGTATTTT; CDR3aa: CSARDIGQGWGQGTDTQYF
v_gene: TRBV30; abundance: NA; j_gene: TRBJ2-3; d_gene: TRBD1; CDR3nt: TGTGCCTCGGACAGGACGATGGCAGATACGCAGTATTTT; CDR3aa: CASDRTMADTQYF
v_gene: TRBV19; abundance: NA; j_gene: TRBJ2-2; d_gene: NA; CDR3nt: TGTGCCAGTAGTATGGGACACGCCGGGGAGCTGTTTTTT; CDR3aa: CASSMGHAGELFF
v_gene: TRBV5-1; abundance: few; j_gene: TRBJ1-2; d_gene: NA; CDR3nt: TGCGCCAGCAGCTTGGGACACCAAAACTATGGCTACACCTTC; CDR3aa: CASSLGHQNYGYTF